What follows are 13 T cell receptor beta chains derived from one specimen sequenced in a study of T cells in Graves' hyperthyroidism and ophthalmopathy (dated by TCRdb to about 2019). To prepare the library, multiplex PCR was applied. The instrument was an Illumina HiSeq 2000. The TCR beta CDR3 regions were amplified from the RNA transcripts. The TCR CDR3 was subjected to a first round of RT-PCR using the HTBI primer set and the Qiagen OneStep RT-PCR kit. TCRdb reworked the public reads: Q25 trimming with fastp, MiXCR clone assembly, productive beta chains retained. Every entry covers one CDR3 protein and lists the most common genes and DNA from its rows. The sample contains around 300,000 distinct CDR3 sequences, approximately 23% of them found a single time. Around 60% of the sample comes from the top ten. Input material: blood. Receptors originate from a man between 25 and 39 years old with Graves' ophthalmopathy.

In this sample, this clonotype turned up many times. The V gene is TRBV20-1, the J gene TRBJ1-1; the D is unclear. Deletions cut 5 bases from V and 3 bases from J, with 16 bases between. Germline loops: CDR1 DFQATT, CDR2 SNEGSKA (reference sequence). The CDR3 runs to 14 residues. CDR3 protein: CSADRPERDTEAFF. The CDR3 nucleotides are TGCAGTGCTGATCGGCCTGAGCGAGACACTGAAGCTTTCTTT.

The chain has TRBV30 and TRBJ2-3; D may correspond to TRBD1 or TRBD2 (6 bases each). This CDR3 has 13 residues. The V gene's germline CDR1 is GTSNPN and CDR2 SVGIG (reference sequence). The V and J ends lost 5 bases and 3 bases respectively, with 12 bases between them. The CDR3 DNA follows: TGTGCCTGGGGCCCGGGGGCTACAGATACGCAGTATTTT. This codes for CAWGPGATDTQYF. Complete variable domain (other parts from reference TRBV30 and TRBJ2-3): SQTIHQWPATLVQPVGSPLSLECTVEGTSNPNLYWYRQAAGRGLQLLFYSVGIGQISSEVPQNLSASRPQDRQFILSSKKLLLSDSGFYLCAWGPGATDTQYFGPGTRLTVL.

This chain connects TRBV5-1 to TRBJ2-2; TRBD2 aligns across 9 bases. This CDR3 is 14 amino acids long. CDR1 and CDR2 (germline): SGHRS, YFSETQ. After removal of 4 bases from V and 6 bases from J, the junction contained 4 bases not matched to a gene. The CDR3 protein is CASSPGLAAGELFF. The DNA for the CDR3 is TGCGCCAGCAGCCCGGGACTAGCTGCCGGGGAGCTGTTTTTT.

The rearrangement joins TRBV7-6 to TRBJ2-6; 8 nucleotides line up with TRBD1. The ends lost 1 base at V and 2 bases at J; junction bases unmatched: 4. The CDR3 is 17 residues long. Looked up from germline, CDR1 is SGHVS and CDR2 is FNYEAQ. The CDR3 spells CASSLVQGAAGANVLTF. In nucleotides, the CDR3 is TGTGCCAGCAGCTTAGTCCAGGGGGCGGCTGGGGCCAACGTCCTGACTTTC.

On this clonotype itself: One base away lies a much larger clone, so this may be a sequencing read error. The CDR3 loop reads CTSSSKGDLNTEAFF. DNA for the CDR3: TGTACCAGCAGCTCAAAGGGAGACCTGAACACTGAAGCTTTCTTT. V is TRBV11-1 and J is TRBJ1-1; D remains unclear. Germline V gene data show CDR1 as SGHAT and CDR2 as FQDESV (reference sequence). The CDR3 extends over 15 amino acids.

There are a few counts of this clonotype. V usage is TRBV28 and J usage is TRBJ2-3; D call uncertain. Germline assignment: CDR1 MDHEN and CDR2 SYDVKM. V lost 2 bases and J lost 1, with 10 bases in between. The CDR3 is 15 residues long. The CDR3 sequence is CASSLSSQGTDTQYF. The CDR3 DNA reads as TGTGCCAGCAGTTTAAGCTCCCAGGGCACAGATACGCAGTATTTT. The variable domain in full, with the rest retrieved from reference TRBV28 and TRBJ2-3, is DVKVTQSSRYLVKRTGEKVFLECVQDMDHENMFWYRQDPGLGLRLIYFSYDVKMKEKGDIPEGYSVSREKKERFSLILESASTNQTSMYLCASSLSSQGTDTQYFGPGTRLTVL.

The chain couples TRBV27 to TRBJ1-1; D is ambiguous. The CDR3 extends over 13 amino acids. The V end was cut by 6 bases, the J end by 1 base, with 9 bases between. The germline gives CDR1 MNHEY, CDR2 SMNVEV (reference sequence). CDR3 DNA sequence: TGTGCCAGCAGACCATGGGGGAACACTGAAGCTTTCTTT. Translated, it gives CASRPWGNTEAFF.

V gene TRBV14 combines with J gene TRBJ2-2; TRBD1 matches 8 bases. Losses at the gene ends were 5 bases for V and 2 bases for J; bases not matched to a gene: 4. The CDR3 runs to 15 residues. Germline V gene sequence: CDR1 SGHDN, CDR2 FVKESK. The CDR3 nucleotides are TGTGCCAGCAGCAAGACAGGGGTTAACACCGGGGAGCTGTTTTTT. It codes for CASSKTGVNTGELFF.

V gene TRBV28 combines with J gene TRBJ2-4, with D possibly being TRBD2 (5 bases). The CDR3 has 19 residues. Germline V CDR1 and CDR2: MDHEN, SYDVKM. V was trimmed by 10 bases and J by 0 bases, leaving 28 bases between them. CDR3 loop: CATHSSTPEGPLAKNIQYF. Here the CDR3 DNA reads TGTGCCACCCATTCTTCGACACCCGAGGGCCCGTTAGCCAAAAACATTCAGTACTTC.

Remarks on this clonotype: This likely comes from a read error, as the CDR3 has no conserved phenylalanine or tryptophan at its end. V is TRBV11-3 and J is TRBJ1-2; D gene ambiguous. The CDR3 is 15 residues long. The ends were cut back, 2 bases at V and 1 base at J, with 11 bases in the middle. Germline CDR1 SGHNT, CDR2 YENEEA. CDR3 region: CASSLTGRGNYGYTL. In DNA, the CDR3 is TGTGCCAGCAGCTTAACGGGCCGGGGTAACTATGGCTACACCCTC.

This sequence joins TRBV11-1 and TRBJ1-4; D might be TRBD1 (6 bases). In germline, CDR1 is SGHAT, CDR2 FQDESV (reference sequence). Trimming pared 5 bases from V and 6 bases from J, leaving 10 bases between. The CDR3 loop spans 13 amino acids. The DNA of the CDR3 is TGTGCCAGCAGCCCCGGGACACATGAAAAACTGTTTTTT. As protein: CASSPGTHEKLFF.

This clonotype was counted a few times. The chain employs TRBV10-3 and TRBJ2-5; D perhaps matches TRBD1 (6 bases). V was trimmed by 5 bases and J by 5 bases, leaving 12 bases between them. Germline values: CDR1 ENHRY, CDR2 SYGVKD. CDR3 length: 13 residues. CDR3 loop: CAISFGQSETQYF. CDR3 bases: TGTGCCATCAGTTTCGGACAGTCGGAGACCCAGTACTTC.

In this sample, this clonotype turned up many times. The chain combines TRBV10-3 with TRBJ2-7; 10 bases line up with TRBD1. The V gene's germline CDR1 is ENHRY and CDR2 SYGVKD. There are 15 residues in the CDR3. The junction had 14 bases not matched to a gene; V was cut back by 11 bases and J by 4 bases. The CDR3 is CASWDRGDEWYEQYF. CDR3 in DNA: TGTGCCTCTTGGGACAGGGGCGACGAGTGGTACGAGCAGTACTTC.